Listed below are T cell receptor beta chains from one sample, sequenced in a study of blood T cells in healthy people across ages. TCRdb called the 5' RACE reads again in MiXCR, with one record for every CDR3 protein. This table has about 1,800,000 distinct CDR3 sequences, about 30% appearing once. The sample consisted of blood. The receptors were sampled from a woman younger than 45 in good health. Each CDR3 is given with its conserved first and last residue. The D gene is left open where the match is weak. Size is omitted from some rows. Given values are once, few, many or a class for expanded clones.

CDR3: CASSLIPGQNEKLFF
DNA: TGCGCCAGCAGCTTAATTCCGGGGCAAAATGAAAAACTGTTTTTT
V: TRBV5-1
size: .
J: TRBJ1-4
D: .

CDR3: CASSQDPIYGYTF
DNA: TGTGCCAGCAGCCAAGACCCCATTTATGGCTACACCTTC
V: TRBV14
size: .
J: TRBJ1-2
D: .

CDR3: CASSYSRGPVTEAFF
DNA: TGTGCCAGCAGTTACTCCAGGGGGCCGGTCACTGAAGCTTTCTTT
V: TRBV6-6
size: .
J: TRBJ1-1
D: TRBD1

CDR3: CASRKEWDRPYEQYF
DNA: TGCGCCAGCAGAAAGGAGTGGGACAGGCCCTACGAGCAGTACTTC
V: TRBV5-1
size: few
J: TRBJ2-7
D: TRBD1

CDR3: CSVIQGSMNTEAFF
DNA: TGCAGCGTTATACAGGGGTCCATGAACACTGAAGCTTTCTTT
V: TRBV29-1
size: .
J: TRBJ1-1
D: TRBD1

CDR3: CASSWPGQIDQPQHF
DNA: TGTGCCAGCAGCTGGCCGGGACAGATAGATCAGCCCCAGCATTTT
V: TRBV7-2
size: .
J: TRBJ1-5
D: TRBD1

CDR3: CASTGTWGGQPQHF
DNA: TGCGCCAGCACGGGAACTTGGGGGGGTCAGCCCCAGCATTTT
V: TRBV5-1
size: few
J: TRBJ1-5
D: .

CDR3: CSARDRGQTNEKLFF
DNA: TGCAGTGCTAGGGACAGGGGGCAGACTAATGAAAAACTGTTTTTT
V: TRBV20-1
size: few
J: TRBJ1-4
D: TRBD1

CDR3: CASTLRGYSNQPQHF
DNA: TGTGCCAGCACCCTTAGGGGTTATAGCAATCAGCCCCAGCATTTT
V: TRBV2
size: few
J: TRBJ1-5
D: .

CDR3: CASSLVGGDSPLHF
DNA: TGCGCCAGCAGCTTGGTAGGGGGCGACTCACCCCTCCACTTT
V: TRBV7-9
size: many
J: TRBJ1-6
D: TRBD1

CDR3: CASSRGGGSGTYEQYF
DNA: TGTGCCAGCAGCAGGGGTGGTGGTAGCGGAACCTACGAGCAGTACTTC
V: TRBV9
size: .
J: TRBJ2-7
D: .

CDR3: CASSQERAGRGSTYNEQFF
DNA: TGCGCCAGCAGCCAAGAACGGGCTGGGCGGGGGAGCACTTACAATGAGCAGTTCTTC
V: TRBV4-3
size: .
J: TRBJ2-1
D: TRBD2

CDR3: CASSQAGGGQGNTEAFF
DNA: TGCGCCAGCAGCCAAGCTGGGGGGGGGCAGGGGAACACTGAAGCTTTCTTT
V: TRBV4-1
size: few
J: TRBJ1-1
D: .

CDR3: CASLAGGGTDTQYF
DNA: TGTGCCTCCTTAGCGGGGGGGGGCACAGATACGCAGTATTTT
V: TRBV6-6
size: .
J: TRBJ2-3
D: TRBD2

CDR3: CASMRSGGACDTQYF
DNA: TGTGCCAGCATGCGTAGCGGGGGGGCATGCGATACGCAGTATTTT
V: TRBV6-5
size: .
J: TRBJ2-3
D: TRBD2

CDR3: CSVDRTSLGTEAFF
DNA: TGCAGCGTTGATAGGACCTCCCTAGGGACTGAAGCTTTCTTT
V: TRBV29-1
size: .
J: TRBJ1-1
D: .

CDR3: CASSFEGYEQFF
DNA: TGTGCCAGCAGCTTCGAGGGGTACGAGCAGTTCTTC
V: TRBV7-2
size: many
J: TRBJ2-1
D: .

CDR3: CASSPGGAVNEKLFF
DNA: TGTGCCAGCTCACCAGGGGGAGCGGTTAATGAAAAACTGTTTTTT
V: TRBV18
size: few
J: TRBJ1-4
D: .

CDR3: CASSLGIGAGGTEQFF
DNA: TGCGCCAGCAGCTTGGGTATCGGCGCGGGAGGGACCGAGCAGTTCTTC
V: TRBV5-1
size: few
J: TRBJ2-1
D: TRBD2

CDR3: CASSTGETYEQYF
DNA: TGTGCCAGCTCAACGGGAGAGACCTACGAGCAGTACTTC
V: TRBV18
size: .
J: TRBJ2-7
D: .

CDR3: CASSKRNLNEQFF
DNA: TGTGCCAGCAGTAAACGCAATCTTAATGAGCAGTTCTTC
V: TRBV7-3
size: .
J: TRBJ2-1
D: .

CDR3: CASSPGTSRPTDTQYF
DNA: TGTGCCAGCAGTCCCGGGACTAGCAGACCCACAGATACGCAGTATTTT
V: TRBV27
size: .
J: TRBJ2-3
D: TRBD2

CDR3: CASRPGTADTQYF
DNA: TGTGCCAGCAGGCCCGGGACAGCAGATACGCAGTATTTT
V: TRBV12-3/TRBV12-4
size: .
J: TRBJ2-3
D: TRBD1

CDR3: CASSQDSGYNEQFF
DNA: TGCGCCAGCAGCCAAGATTCAGGATACAATGAGCAGTTCTTC
V: TRBV4-3
size: many
J: TRBJ2-1
D: .

CDR3: CASSIQRTRVYNEQFF
DNA: TGTGCCAGCAGTATCCAACGGACGAGAGTCTACAATGAGCAGTTCTTC
V: TRBV6-5
size: .
J: TRBJ2-1
D: .

CDR3: CASSLFAGGWETQYF
DNA: TGCGCCAGCAGCTTGTTCGCAGGGGGCTGGGAGACCCAGTACTTC
V: TRBV5-1
size: few
J: TRBJ2-5
D: TRBD1

CDR3: CASSEGRVAEAFF
DNA: TGTGCCAGCAGCGAGGGCAGGGTGGCTGAAGCTTTCTTT
V: TRBV5-6
size: .
J: TRBJ1-1
D: .

CDR3: CASSLTESYNEQFF
DNA: TGCGCCAGCAGCTTGACAGAGAGCTACAATGAGCAGTTCTTC
V: TRBV5-1
size: .
J: TRBJ2-1
D: .

CDR3: CVSSLGTGGETQYF
DNA: TGCGTCAGCAGCTTGGGGACAGGGGGAGAGACCCAGTACTTC
V: TRBV5-1
size: .
J: TRBJ2-5
D: TRBD1

CDR3: CASSLRLSRTGGETQYF
DNA: TGTGCCAGCAGCCTCCGCTTGAGTCGGACCGGGGGAGAGACCCAGTACTTC
V: TRBV6-1
size: .
J: TRBJ2-5
D: .

CDR3: CASSRDWGGYTF
DNA: TGTGCCAGCAGCCGGGACTGGGGTGGCTACACCTTC
V: TRBV6-5
size: .
J: TRBJ1-2
D: .

CDR3: CASSAGLARNEQYF
DNA: TGTGCCAGCAGCGCGGGACTAGCGAGGAACGAGCAGTACTTC
V: TRBV7-9
size: few
J: TRBJ2-7
D: TRBD2

CDR3: CASSLVLRTGRAYEQYF
DNA: TGTGCCAGCAGCTTGGTACTTCGGACAGGGAGGGCCTACGAGCAGTACTTC
V: TRBV5-5
size: few
J: TRBJ2-7
D: .

CDR3: CSVGTDFYGQYF
DNA: TGCAGCGTCGGGACAGACTTCTACGGGCAGTACTTC
V: TRBV29-1
size: .
J: TRBJ2-5
D: TRBD1

CDR3: CASSPPAPLWAGELFF
DNA: TGTGCCAGCAGTCCCCCTGCCCCCCTTTGGGCCGGGGAGCTGTTTTTT
V: TRBV28
size: few
J: TRBJ2-2
D: .

CDR3: CASSRPRGMITEAFF
DNA: TGTGCCAGCAGCAGGCCCAGGGGGATGATCACTGAAGCTTTCTTT
V: TRBV5-6
size: .
J: TRBJ1-1
D: TRBD1

CDR3: CASRRTGSRDNEQFF
DNA: TGTGCCAGCAGACGGACTGGAAGCCGCGACAATGAGCAGTTCTTC
V: TRBV9
size: .
J: TRBJ2-1
D: .

CDR3: CASSLGGPGTGELFF
DNA: TGCGCCAGCAGCTTGGGAGGTCCGGGGACCGGGGAGCTGTTTTTT
V: TRBV5-1
size: few
J: TRBJ2-2
D: .

CDR3: CSAGTGYNEQFF
DNA: TGCAGCGCGGGGACAGGTTACAATGAGCAGTTCTTC
V: TRBV29-1
size: many
J: TRBJ2-1
D: TRBD1

CDR3: CSAPGLAQETQYF
DNA: TGCAGTGCTCCGGGACTAGCGCAAGAGACCCAGTACTTC
V: TRBV20-1
size: .
J: TRBJ2-5
D: TRBD2

CDR3: CTSTLGQGAKNIQYF
DNA: TGTACCAGCACCTTAGGACAGGGCGCCAAAAACATTCAGTACTTC
V: TRBV2
size: .
J: TRBJ2-4
D: TRBD1

CDR3: CASKFPGPSYEQYF
DNA: TGTGCCAGCAAATTCCCGGGACCCTCCTACGAGCAGTACTTC
V: TRBV6-5
size: .
J: TRBJ2-7
D: .

CDR3: CSARDQPGEGPFSYGYTF
DNA: TGCAGTGCTAGAGATCAGCCAGGGGAAGGGCCTTTCTCCTATGGCTACACCTTC
V: TRBV20-1
size: few
J: TRBJ1-2
D: .

CDR3: CASSVGAGDRYNEQFF
DNA: TGTGCCAGCAGCGTAGGGGCAGGGGATCGCTACAATGAGCAGTTCTTC
V: TRBV9
size: .
J: TRBJ2-1
D: .

CDR3: CSARDVGKGTQFF
DNA: TGCAGTGCTAGAGATGTAGGGAAGGGAACTCAGTTCTTC
V: TRBV20-1
size: few
J: TRBJ2-1
D: .

CDR3: CASSPGSGVAKNIQYF
DNA: TGTGCCAGCAGCCCCGGGTCCGGGGTGGCCAAAAACATTCAGTACTTC
V: TRBV7-2
size: many
J: TRBJ2-4
D: .

CDR3: CSARDQVITYEQYF
DNA: TGCAGTGCTAGAGATCAGGTGATAACCTACGAGCAGTACTTC
V: TRBV20-1
size: many
J: TRBJ2-7
D: .

CDR3: CASSDLRQAGANVLTF
DNA: TGTGCCAGCAGCGACCTAAGACAGGCTGGGGCCAACGTCCTGACTTTC
V: TRBV9
size: .
J: TRBJ2-6
D: .